This entry lists 3 T cell receptor beta chains sequenced from one sample in a study of T cell repertoires in cytomegalovirus infection. TCRdb reanalysed the reads using MiXCR and keeps one entry per CDR3 protein. The data contain approximately 910,000 distinct CDR3 sequences, roughly 31% of them singletons. For these TCRs, the target antigens are not known. The sample consisted of cultured CD8+ T cells from PBMCs, taken from culture after CMV antigen stimulation. Receptor source: a human donor in good health (CMV status not recorded). Some clones in this sample may be carry-over from other donors' samples.

The rearrangement joins TRBV28 to TRBJ2-1; 8 bases are shared with TRBD1. The CDR3 is 23 residues long. From germline, CDR1 is MDHEN and CDR2 SYDVKM. J lost 2 bases, V lost 7 bases, and 31 bases had no gene match. CDR3 in DNA: TGTGCCAGCAACGCTATGCCTCTCCAGGGGGCCAATACCAAGGGTTGGGCCTACAATGAGCAGTTCTTC. This translates into CASNAMPLQGANTKGWAYNEQFF. Variable domain in full (rest from reference TRBV28 and TRBJ2-1): DVKVTQSSRYLVKRTGEKVFLECVQDMDHENMFWYRQDPGLGLRLIYFSYDVKMKEKGDIPEGYSVSREKKERFSLILESASTNQTSMYLCASNAMPLQGANTKGWAYNEQFFGPGTRLTVL.

V is TRBV10-3 and J is TRBJ1-3; no reliable D call. Looked up from germline, CDR1 is ENHRY and CDR2 is SYGVKD. CDR3 size: 12 residues. With 5 bases removed from V and 6 bases from J, the gap between germline ends came to 8 bases. CDR3 in amino acids: CAISSSINTIYF. The CDR3 DNA is TGTGCCATCAGTTCTTCTATAAACACCATATATTTT.

This clonotype was seen many times. The V and J genes are TRBV4-2 and TRBJ1-5; 11 nucleotides align to TRBD1. J lost 6 bases, V lost 6 bases, and 7 bases had no gene match. Germline CDR1 is LGHNA and CDR2 is YNFKEQ. This CDR3 comprises 15 residues. CDR3 DNA: TGTGCCAGCAGGATAGGACAGGGGGCAGTTCAGCCCCAGCATTTT. This translates into CASRIGQGAVQPQHF.